This T cell receptor (beta chain) appears in the sequencing data of a study of monozygotic twins with inflammatory bowel disease. There are 13 residues in the CDR3. Germline V CDR1 and CDR2: MNHEY, SVGAGI. TCRdb reprocessed the 5' RACE reads, with one entry per CDR3 protein and no DNA. The repertoire table contains approximately 380,000 distinct CDR3 sequences. Without any T cell sorting, total RNA was isolated from whole blood. The clonotype comes from a human donor with ulcerative colitis or Crohn's disease, or a healthy co-twin of an affected twin (not recorded which). This chain links TRBV6-5 with TRBJ2-4; TCRdb outputs TRBD1, but without DNA this stays unchecked. The sequenced sample was blood. CDR3 amino acids: CASSIYRENIQYF.